The text below deals with one TCR beta chain. Antigen specificity is unknown. The data were taken from a study of Ad26.COV2.S vaccination and SARS-CoV-2 variants. Study-level information: Ad26.COV2.S arm of COV1001 included the donor.

Treatment: roughly 20 received Ad26.COV2.S at low or high dose, single or two shots; five or six received placebo; per-sample allocation not given. The study sampled participants on day 63 after the first vaccine or placebo injection. This CDR3 comprises 15 residues. Germline CDR1 and CDR2: SQVTM and ANQGSEA. Trimming pared 1 base from V and 10 bases from J, leaving 22 bases between. The table came from immunoSEQ multiplex PCR; TCRdb's copy has only in-frame clones and leaves some out. The table has about 680,000 clones, roughly nine tenths seen once. Whole-study findings and limits: Considerable breadth of spike-specific CD8+ and CD4+ T cell responses has reportedly been documented following vaccination.

J is TRBJ1-1 and V is TRBV29-1; possibly TRBD1 for D (5 bases). Specimen: peripheral blood, collected in a trial of Ad26.COV2.S vaccine versus placebo. The sequence derives from a person between 18 and 59 years old who received the Ad26.COV2.S COVID-19 vaccine or a placebo. The CDR3 nucleotides read TGCAGCGTTGAAGGGACACCCGAAAGTGGCGGGGGAGCTTTCTTT. Its translation is CSVEGTPESGGGAFF.